These 10 T cell receptor beta chains came from one sample sequenced in a study of T cells in Graves' hyperthyroidism and ophthalmopathy. The TCR beta CDR3 regions underwent amplification using RNA transcripts as the source. The HTBI primer set was used in a first-round RT-PCR of the TCR CDR3. TCRdb reprocessed the multiplex PCR reads via MiXCR and lists one record per CDR3 protein. The sample contains 370,000 or so distinct CDR3 sequences, about 13% of which appear only once. Sequenced input: blood. The origin of the receptors is a man aged 25-40 years with Graves' hyperthyroidism that later progressed to Graves' ophthalmopathy.

This sequence joins TRBV11-3 and TRBJ1-4; the match to TRBD1 covers 7 bases. Per the germline V gene, CDR1 is SGHNT and CDR2 is YENEEA. There are 13 residues in the CDR3. V lost 5 bases and J lost 8; bases outside the gene matches: 5. As DNA, the CDR3 is TGTGCCAGCAGCCACGGGACAGTAGAAAAACTGTTTTTT. This codes for CASSHGTVEKLFF.

The CDR3 DNA reads as TGTGCCAGCAGCTTAGAATCAGGGGGAGACGGCTACACCTTC. Translation gives CASSLESGGDGYTF. This chain joins TRBV7-8 and TRBJ1-2, with 7 bases matching TRBD1. This CDR3 has 14 residues. V lost 1 base to trimming and J lost 8 bases; unmatched junction nucleotides: 7. Germline loops: CDR1 SGHVS, CDR2 FQNEAQ.

The sample holds a few counts of this clonotype. The chain recombines TRBV30 with TRBJ2-7; D unclear. The germline V gene has CDR1 GTSNPN and CDR2 SVGIG (reference sequence). This CDR3 comprises 14 residues. V shed 1 base and J shed 6 bases, with 16 bases lying between them. CDR3 loop: CAWSEGVIHSEQYF. The CDR3 DNA follows: TGTGCCTGGAGTGAGGGCGTGATACACTCCGAGCAGTACTTC.

The chain has TRBV6-2 or TRBV6-3 and TRBJ2-1; 12 bases are a match to TRBD2. The CDR3 has 16 residues. The J segment lost 4 bases and the V segment lost 5 bases, leaving 6 bases of the junction unmatched. Looked up from germline, CDR1 is MNHEY and CDR2 is SVGEGT. The CDR3 spells CASSGTSGGPYNEQFF. The CDR3 DNA reads TGTGCCAGCAGTGGCACTAGCGGGGGGCCGTACAATGAGCAGTTCTTC.

This clonotype has only a few counts. The V gene is TRBV18, the J gene TRBJ1-4; unclear D gene. The germline gives CDR1 KGHSH, CDR2 LQKENI. The CDR3 has 15 residues. The ends were cut back, 1 base at V and 1 base at J, with 7 bases in the middle. The DNA of the CDR3 is TGTGCCAGCTCACCACAGACCATAACTAATGAAAAACTGTTTTTT. Translation gives CASSPQTITNEKLFF.

This chain joins TRBV6-1 and TRBJ2-6, with D unresolved. The germline V gene encodes CDR1 MNHNS and CDR2 SASEGT. CDR3 length: 13 residues. V was pared by 6 bases and J by 11 bases, with 14 bases between. In DNA, the CDR3 is TGTGCCAGCAGATCGATTGGCGCCGACGTCCTGACTTTC. Amino acids: CASRSIGADVLTF.

The sample holds a few counts of this clonotype. The chain carries TRBV5-6 and TRBJ1-1, with D perhaps matching TRBD1 (5 bases). V lost 6 bases and J 5 bases, leaving 20 bases between the germline ends. The CDR3 runs to 15 residues. Germline CDR1 SGHDT, CDR2 YYEEEE. The CDR3 loop is CASIPRWQGRTEAFF. In DNA, the CDR3 is TGTGCCAGCATCCCAAGGTGGCAGGGACGGACTGAAGCTTTCTTT.

This clonotype was recorded many times. This sequence joins TRBV7-9 and TRBJ2-7; D might be TRBD1 (6 bases). CDR1 is SEHNR, CDR2 FQNEAQ, per germline (reference sequence). V gave up 4 bases and J gave up 0 bases, with 16 bases separating them. The CDR3 length is 16 residues. In nucleotides, the CDR3 is TGTGCCAGCAGCTCCCCTACGGGACACAACTCCTACGAGCAGTACTTC. Its translation: CASSSPTGHNSYEQYF.

This chain links TRBV6-1 with TRBJ1-4, with D unclear. Trimming shortened V by 7 bases and J by 2 bases, and 8 bases separated the two germline ends. Germline loops: CDR1 MNHNS, CDR2 SASEGT. The CDR3 length is 13 residues. The CDR3 DNA is TGTGCCAGCAATCGACGGACTAATGAAAAACTGTTTTTT. Residues: CASNRRTNEKLFF.

In the case of this clonotype: This may come from a read error, since a much larger clone is one base off. The chain is built from TRBV11-3 and TRBJ1-6, with D maybe TRBD1 (6 bases). Germline loops: CDR1 SGHNT, CDR2 YENEEA. The CDR3 spans 16 residues. The CDR3 sequence is CANSLIYRGPNSPLHF. Written as DNA, the CDR3 is TGTGCCAACAGCTTAATCTACCGGGGGCCGAATTCACCCCTCCACTTT. The whole variable domain, remainder taken from reference TRBV11-3 and TRBJ1-6, is EAGVVQSPRYKIIEKKQPVAFWCNPISGHNTLYWYLQNLGQGPELLIRYENEEAVDDSQLPKDRFSAERLKGVDSTLKIQPAELGDSAVYLCANSLIYRGPNSPLHFGNGTRLTVT.